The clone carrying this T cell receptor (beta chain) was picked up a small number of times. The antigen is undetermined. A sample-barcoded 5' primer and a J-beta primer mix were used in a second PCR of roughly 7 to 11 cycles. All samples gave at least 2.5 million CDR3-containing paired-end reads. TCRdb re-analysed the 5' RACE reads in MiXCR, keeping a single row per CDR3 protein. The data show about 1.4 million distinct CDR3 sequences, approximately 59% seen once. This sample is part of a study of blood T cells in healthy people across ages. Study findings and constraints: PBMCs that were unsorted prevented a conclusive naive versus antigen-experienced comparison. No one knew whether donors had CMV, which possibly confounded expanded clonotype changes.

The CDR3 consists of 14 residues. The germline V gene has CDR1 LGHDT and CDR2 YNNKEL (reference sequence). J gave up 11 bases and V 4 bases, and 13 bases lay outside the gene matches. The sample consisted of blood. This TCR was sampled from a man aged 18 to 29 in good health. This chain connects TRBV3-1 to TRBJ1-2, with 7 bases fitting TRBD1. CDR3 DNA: TGTGCCAGCAGCCCCGGGACAGTCCGCTATTGGTACACCTTC. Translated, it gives CASSPGTVRYWYTF.